The next 28 T cell receptor beta chains were all read from a single sample in a study of cytomegalovirus exposure and HLA in healthy donors. Assay: immunoSEQ multiplex PCR; the TCRdb copy retains only in-frame clones and omits some. The sample holds some 150,000 clones, about 89% seen once. The sample taken for sequencing was PBMCs. The receptor source for this set is a woman between 18 and 29 years old in good health and CMV-seropositive.

The rearrangement links TRBV2 to TRBJ2-3; a possible D gene is TRBD2 (7 bases). This CDR3 contains 16 residues. From germline, CDR1 is SNHLY and CDR2 FYNNEI. V lost 4 bases, J lost 2 bases, and 16 bases lay in between. In DNA, the CDR3 is TGTGCCAGCAGTGGATCCGCCGGGGGGCCCACAGATACGCAGTATTTT. This sequence encodes CASSGSAGGPTDTQYF.

V gene TRBV28 combines with J gene TRBJ2-4, with 11 nucleotides matching TRBD1. The CDR3 extends over 15 amino acids. CDR1 is MDHEN and CDR2 is SYDVKM in the germline V gene. V dropped 6 bases and J dropped 1; count of bases not matched to a gene: 2. CDR3 region: CASSRDRGAKNIQYF. CDR3 bases: TGTGCCAGCAGCCGGGACAGGGGGGCCAAAAACATTCAGTACTTC. Complete variable domain (other parts from reference TRBV28 and TRBJ2-4): DVKVTQSSRYLVKRTGEKVFLECVQDMDHENMFWYRQDPGLGLRLIYFSYDVKMKEKGDIPEGYSVSREKKERFSLILESASTNQTSMYLCASSRDRGAKNIQYFGAGTRLSVL.

The J gene is TRBJ2-7, the V gene TRBV4-2; 10 positions match TRBD1. The CDR3 contains 16 residues. Trimming removed 1 base from V and 6 bases from J; junction bases left unmatched: 9. The germline gives CDR1 LGHNA, CDR2 YNFKEQ. The CDR3 region has the DNA TGTGCCAGCAGCCAAGGGGGACGGGACAGGGGCGCCGAGCAGTACTTC. This sequence encodes CASSQGGRDRGAEQYF.

V gene TRBV4-2 combines with J gene TRBJ1-5; weak D call: TRBD1 (5 bases). Germline CDR1 is LGHNA and CDR2 is YNFKEQ. This CDR3 comprises 16 residues. V was cut by 2 bases and J by 4 bases, with 15 bases left in between. CDR3 sequence: CASSQPAGRSNQPQHF. CDR3 DNA sequence: TGTGCCAGCAGCCAACCGGCAGGGAGGAGTAATCAGCCCCAGCATTTT.

The CDR3 DNA follows: TGCGCCAGCAGCGCCGGGGGGATAAGAAATGAAAAACTGTTTTTT. Translating it yields CASSAGGIRNEKLFF. The V call is TRBV4-1, the J call TRBJ1-4; possible D gene TRBD1, 5 bases. Germline V gives CDR1 MGHRA, CDR2 YSYEKL. The CDR3 consists of 15 residues. Trimming took off 5 bases at V and 5 bases at J, with 15 bases between the two ends.

This chain connects TRBV2 to TRBJ1-3, with 8 nucleotides matching TRBD1. Germline V gives CDR1 SNHLY, CDR2 FYNNEI. Losses at the gene ends were 4 bases for V and 4 bases for J; bases not matched to a gene: 6. This CDR3 is 15 amino acids long. CDR3 sequence: CASSVFQGAGNTIYF. For the CDR3, the DNA is TGTGCCAGCAGTGTCTTTCAGGGGGCGGGAAACACCATATATTTT.

This sequence joins TRBV7-9 and TRBJ2-5, with 8 positions matching TRBD1. The CDR3 loop spans 15 amino acids. V lost 3 bases, J lost 10 bases, and 13 bases stayed unmatched. Germline V lookup: CDR1 SEHNR, CDR2 FQNEAQ (reference sequence). The CDR3 region is CASSFRTGSGSDQYF. The CDR3 DNA follows: TGTGCCAGCAGCTTCCGGACAGGGAGTGGGAGTGACCAGTACTTC.

This clone was seen only once. The gene calls are TRBV6-5 and TRBJ2-7; 10 bases match TRBD2. Trimming took 4 bases from V and 6 from J; bases not matched to a gene: 9. CDR3 length: 15 residues. Germline V gene lookup returns CDR1 MNHEY and CDR2 SVGAGI. The CDR3 is CASSFQAGGAAEQYF. In DNA, the CDR3 is TGTGCCAGCAGTTTCCAAGCGGGAGGGGCCGCCGAGCAGTACTTC.

This sequence joins TRBV11-3 and TRBJ2-5; 11 bases align to TRBD2. Germline V lookup: CDR1 SGHNT, CDR2 YENEEA. The V gene end was trimmed by 1 base and the J gene end by 5 bases; junction bases not matched to a gene: 6. This CDR3 is built from 16 residues. The CDR3 is CASSLVLAGGSETQYF. For the CDR3, the DNA is TGTGCCAGCAGCTTAGTCCTAGCGGGAGGATCCGAGACCCAGTACTTC.

The V call is TRBV29-1, the J call TRBJ2-3, with D unresolved. V lost 7 bases and J 0 bases, leaving 14 bases between the germline ends. CDR3 length equals 14 residues. CDR1 and CDR2 from the germline V gene are SQVTM and ANQGSEA. CDR3 bases: TGCAGCGGGAAAACAGATACTAGCACAGATACGCAGTATTTT. Its translation is CSGKTDTSTDTQYF.

The chain carries TRBV6-1 and TRBJ1-4; 9 nucleotides line up with TRBD1. Trimming took 3 bases from V and 9 from J; bases not matched to a gene: 5. CDR3 size: 14 residues. Germline CDR1 is MNHNS and CDR2 is SASEGT. CDR3 in amino acids: CASSEGQGIKKLFF. The CDR3 region has the DNA TGTGCCAGCAGTGAGGGACAGGGCATAAAAAAACTGTTTTTT.

This rearrangement joins TRBV30 to TRBJ2-3; D perhaps matches TRBD1 (6 bases). The CDR3 totals 15 residues. Germline V lookup: CDR1 GTSNPN, CDR2 SVGIG (reference sequence). V lost 3 bases and J 4 bases, leaving 17 bases between the germline ends. CDR3 DNA: TGTGCCTGGAGCCGAAAAGCAGGGGATCCAGATACGCAGTATTTT. It specifies CAWSRKAGDPDTQYF.

V is TRBV13 and J is TRBJ2-7; TRBD2 aligns across 7 bases. There are 15 residues in the CDR3. Germline V gene lookup returns CDR1 PRHDT and CDR2 FYEKMQ (reference sequence). V was clipped by 6 bases and J by 3 bases; unmatched bases: 11. Here the CDR3 DNA reads TGTGCCAGCAGTCGCAACACCGGGACTAACTACGAGCAGTACTTC. Encoded protein: CASSRNTGTNYEQYF.

The gene calls are TRBV4-1 and TRBJ2-7, with TRBD1 matching over 10 bases. The germline CDR1 and CDR2 sequences are MGHRA and YSYEKL. The CDR3 extends over 14 amino acids. With 3 bases clipped from V and 1 base from J, the junction kept 0 bases outside the gene matches. CDR3 sequence: CASSQGQGSYEQYF. CDR3 in DNA: TGCGCCAGCAGCCAGGGACAGGGGTCCTACGAGCAGTACTTC.

The V gene is TRBV19, the J gene TRBJ1-1; 8 bases fit TRBD1. Per germline, CDR1 LNHDA and CDR2 SQIVND (reference sequence). Trimming took 8 bases from V and 7 from J; bases not matched to a gene: 6. The CDR3 loop spans 12 amino acids. The CDR3 DNA is TGTGCCAGTGCAGGGGGCGGTGGTGAAGCTTTCTTT. Its protein is CASAGGGGEAFF. Filled out from reference TRBV19 and TRBJ1-1, the complete variable domain reads DGGITQSPKYLFRKEGQNVTLSCEQNLNHDAMYWYRQDPGQGLRLIYYSQIVNDFQKGDIAEGYSVSREKKESFPLTVTSAQKNPTAFYLCASAGGGGEAFFGQGTRLTVV.

The CDR3 nucleotides read TGTGCCAGCAACACTGGACTAGCGGGACTGGAGCAGTACTTC. Amino acid sequence: CASNTGLAGLEQYF. This chain uses TRBV7-8 with TRBJ2-7, with TRBD2 matching over 12 bases. This CDR3 has 14 amino acids. With 7 bases clipped from V and 7 bases from J, the junction kept 8 bases outside the gene matches. The germline V gene encodes CDR1 SGHVS and CDR2 FQNEAQ.

The genes are TRBV5-4 and TRBJ1-3; tentatively, D is TRBD1 (6 bases). The V gene's germline CDR1 is SGHNT and CDR2 YYREEE (reference sequence). V was clipped by 2 bases and J by 3 bases, with 21 bases between them. This CDR3 has 18 residues. The CDR3 spells CASSLFPDRQILGNTIYF. The CDR3 DNA is TGTGCCAGCAGCTTATTCCCTGACAGGCAAATACTTGGAAACACCATATATTTT.

The J gene is TRBJ2-7, the V gene TRBV6-5, with 12 bases aligning to TRBD1. Trimming cost V 5 bases and J 4 bases; bases outside gene matches: 6. Germline loops: CDR1 MNHEY, CDR2 SVGAGI. The CDR3 is 15 residues long. The CDR3 here is CASSRDRGREYEQYF. The CDR3 DNA reads as TGTGCCAGCAGTCGGGACAGGGGGCGCGAGTACGAGCAGTACTTC.

This chain joins TRBV1 and TRBJ2-7; TRBD2, the D gene given by the table, was not confirmed from the DNA. TRBV1 is a documented pseudogene. The length of the CDR3 is 10 residues. CDR3: CTTAPSEQYF. CDR3 sequence (DNA): TGCACCACTGCACCTAGTGAGCAGTACTTC.

This chain uses TRBV7-2 with TRBJ2-7, with TRBD2 matching over 8 bases. Germline loops: CDR1 SGHTA, CDR2 FQGNSA. Trimming took 1 base from V and 7 from J; bases not matched to a gene: 6. This CDR3 comprises 14 residues. The DNA for the CDR3 is TGTGCCAGCAGCTTAGAACTAGCGGAAGGGGAGCAGTACTTC. Translation gives CASSLELAEGEQYF.

This rearrangement joins TRBV18 to TRBJ1-2, with 9 bases identical to TRBD1. CDR3 length: 15 amino acids. The V segment lost 1 base and the J segment 2 bases; nucleotides outside the gene matches: 2. CDR1 and CDR2 (germline): KGHSH, LQKENI. CDR3 DNA sequence: TGTGCCAGCTCACCACGGACAGGGGTGAACTATGGCTACACCTTC. Protein sequence: CASSPRTGVNYGYTF.

This sequence joins TRBV10-1 and TRBJ1-2; D is perhaps TRBD1 (5 bases). The CDR3 spans 14 residues. V was pared by 6 bases and J by 4 bases, with 15 bases between. In germline, CDR1 is WNHNN, CDR2 SYGVQD (reference sequence). Here the CDR3 reads CASSAGRIPYGYTF. The CDR3, as DNA: TGCGCCAGCAGCGCGGGACGGATCCCCTATGGCTACACCTTC.

V usage is TRBV6-5 and J usage is TRBJ2-7, with D perhaps TRBD2 (7 bases). The CDR3 is 15 amino acids. Trimming shortened V by 5 bases and J by 2 bases, and 16 bases separated the two germline ends. CDR1 and CDR2 (germline): MNHEY, SVGAGI. The CDR3 here is CASSGGASHAYEQYF. For the CDR3, the DNA is TGTGCCAGCAGTGGGGGGGCTTCCCATGCCTACGAGCAGTACTTC.

This clone has just one count. The CDR3 loop reads CASSPSGTVNQPQHF. The CDR3 DNA follows: TGTGCCAGTAGTCCCTCCGGGACAGTTAATCAGCCCCAGCATTTT. V is TRBV19 and J is TRBJ1-5, with 7 nucleotides matching TRBD1. Looked up from germline, CDR1 is LNHDA and CDR2 is SQIVND (reference sequence). The CDR3 runs 15 residues. J gave up 4 bases and V 5 bases, and 8 bases lay outside the gene matches.

This sequence joins TRBV5-1 and TRBJ2-3; a possible D gene is TRBD2 (5 bases). V was trimmed by 0 bases and J by 2 bases, leaving 7 bases between them. The germline gives CDR1 SGHRS, CDR2 YFSETQ. There are 14 residues in the CDR3. The CDR3 nucleotides read TGCGCCAGCAGCTTGGTGGGAGCCACAGATACGCAGTATTTT. The encoded protein is CASSLVGATDTQYF.

The V call is TRBV9, the J call TRBJ2-1; 11 bases match TRBD2. The CDR3 covers 18 residues. V dropped 0 bases and J dropped 2; count of bases not matched to a gene: 7. Germline CDR1 SGDLS, CDR2 YYNGEE. The CDR3 region is CASSVGYSGRGPYNEQFF. The CDR3 DNA sequence: TGTGCCAGCAGCGTAGGTTATAGCGGGAGGGGCCCCTACAATGAGCAGTTCTTC.

The chain combines TRBV6-6 with TRBJ2-1; TRBD2 matches 10 bases. The CDR3 loop spans 14 amino acids. CDR1 and CDR2 (germline): MNHNY, SVGAGI (reference sequence). V lost 7 bases to trimming and J lost 6 bases; unmatched junction nucleotides: 6. CDR3 bases: TGTGCCAGCACACACCTAGCGGGAGCCAATGAGCAGTTCTTC. This encodes CASTHLAGANEQFF.

The chain employs TRBV5-1 and TRBJ2-1; 16 bases fit TRBD2. From germline, CDR1 is SGHRS and CDR2 YFSETQ. The CDR3 spans 18 residues. V was pared by 4 bases and J by 1 base, with 5 bases of the junction left unmatched. The CDR3 sequence: CASSPLGLAGGSYNEQFF. CDR3 sequence (DNA): TGCGCCAGCAGCCCCCTGGGACTAGCGGGAGGGTCCTACAATGAGCAGTTCTTC.